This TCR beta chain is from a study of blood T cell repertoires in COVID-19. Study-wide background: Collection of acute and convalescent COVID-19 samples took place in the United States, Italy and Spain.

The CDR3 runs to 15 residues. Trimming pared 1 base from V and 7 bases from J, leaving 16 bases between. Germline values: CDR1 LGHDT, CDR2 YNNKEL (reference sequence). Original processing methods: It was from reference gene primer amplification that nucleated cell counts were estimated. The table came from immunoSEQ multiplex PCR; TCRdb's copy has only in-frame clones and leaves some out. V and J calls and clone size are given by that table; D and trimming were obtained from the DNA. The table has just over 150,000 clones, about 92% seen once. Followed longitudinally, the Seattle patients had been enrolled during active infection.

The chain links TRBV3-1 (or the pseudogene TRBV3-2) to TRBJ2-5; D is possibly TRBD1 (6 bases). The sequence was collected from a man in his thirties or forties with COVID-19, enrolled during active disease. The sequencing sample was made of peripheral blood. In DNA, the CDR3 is TGTGCCAGCAGCCAAGTCAGAGGGGGTTTGGCGACCCAGTACTTC. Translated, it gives CASSQVRGGLATQYF.